This record looks at one T cell receptor (beta chain) sequence and its context. Germline V lookup: CDR1 SGHTA, CDR2 FQGNSA. The CDR3 totals 13 residues. The V end was cut by 4 bases, the J end by 5 bases, with 11 bases between. This record belongs to a study of CD8+ T cells in alopecia areata. In each case, RNA was isolated and then reverse transcribed into cDNA as the sequencing template. Method: immunoSEQ multiplex PCR; TCRdb's copy keeps in-frame clones and lacks some. The data contain around 200,000 clones, approximately 62% of them seen just once; the ten biggest clones take up around 1.6%. Sorting of CD4+ and CD8+ T cells was performed on PBMCs.

This rearrangement joins TRBV7-2 to TRBJ1-2, with D unresolved. The sequence came from a human donor with alopecia areata. This specimen consisted of CD4+ T cells sorted from blood, obtained at week 0. CDR3 sequence reads: CASSSQSGYGYTF. The CDR3 region has the DNA TGTGCCAGCAGCTCCCAGTCCGGGTATGGCTACACCTTC.